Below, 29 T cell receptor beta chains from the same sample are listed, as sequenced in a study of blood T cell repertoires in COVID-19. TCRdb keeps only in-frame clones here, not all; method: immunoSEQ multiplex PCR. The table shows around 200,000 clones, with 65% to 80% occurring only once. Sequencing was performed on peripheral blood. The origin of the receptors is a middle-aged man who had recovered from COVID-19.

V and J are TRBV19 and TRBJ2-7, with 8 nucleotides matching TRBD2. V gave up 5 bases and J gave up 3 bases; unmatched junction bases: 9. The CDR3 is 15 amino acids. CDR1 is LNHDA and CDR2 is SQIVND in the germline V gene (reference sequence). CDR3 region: CASSALAAGGYEQYF. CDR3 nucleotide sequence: TGTGCCAGTAGTGCACTAGCGGCTGGGGGCTACGAGCAGTACTTC.

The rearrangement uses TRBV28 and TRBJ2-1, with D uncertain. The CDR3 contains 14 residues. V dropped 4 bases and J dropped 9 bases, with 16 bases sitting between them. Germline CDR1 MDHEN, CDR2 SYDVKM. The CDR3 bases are TGTGCCAGCAGTTACCCTTCGAGAGGTGGTGAGCAGTTCTTC. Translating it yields CASSYPSRGGEQFF.

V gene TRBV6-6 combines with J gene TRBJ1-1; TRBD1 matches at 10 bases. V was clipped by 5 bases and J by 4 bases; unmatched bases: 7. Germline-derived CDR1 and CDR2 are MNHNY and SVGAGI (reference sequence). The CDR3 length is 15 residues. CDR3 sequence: CASSRQGQGGTEAFF. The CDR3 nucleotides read TGTGCCAGCAGTCGGCAAGGACAGGGGGGCACTGAAGCTTTCTTT.

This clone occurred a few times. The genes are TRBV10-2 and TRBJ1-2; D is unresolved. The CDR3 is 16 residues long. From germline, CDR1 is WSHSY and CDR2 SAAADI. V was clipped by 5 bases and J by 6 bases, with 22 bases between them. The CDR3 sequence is CASSLAGGASIHGYTF. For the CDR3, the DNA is TGCGCCAGCAGTCTAGCGGGAGGTGCGAGCATTCATGGCTACACCTTC.

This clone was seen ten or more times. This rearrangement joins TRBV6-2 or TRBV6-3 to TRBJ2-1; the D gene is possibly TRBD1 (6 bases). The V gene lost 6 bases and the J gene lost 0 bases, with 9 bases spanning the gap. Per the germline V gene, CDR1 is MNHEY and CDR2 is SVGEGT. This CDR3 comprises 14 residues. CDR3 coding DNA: TGTGCCAGCAGCGGACAGAGCTCCTACAATGAGCAGTTCTTC. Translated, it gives CASSGQSSYNEQFF.

For the CDR3, the DNA is TGTGCCAGCAGCTTATGGGGCGGAGATAACACTGAAGCTTTCTTT. Translation gives CASSLWGGDNTEAFF. The chain carries TRBV7-2 and TRBJ1-1, with TRBD1 as a possible D gene (5 bases). Germline V gene data show CDR1 as SGHTA and CDR2 as FQGNSA. V was pared by 2 bases and J by 2 bases, with 12 bases between. CDR3 length: 15 residues.

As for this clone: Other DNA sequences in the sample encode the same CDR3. CDR3 DNA sequence: TGTGCCAGTAGTATGGGTCAGGGGGGAGAGACCCAGTACTTC. This gives the protein CASSMGQGGETQYF. The chain recombines TRBV19 with TRBJ2-5, with D possibly matching TRBD1 (7 bases). Germline V CDR1 and CDR2: LNHDA, SQIVND (reference sequence). Trimming removed 3 bases from V and 4 bases from J, with 12 bases in between. The CDR3 consists of 14 residues.

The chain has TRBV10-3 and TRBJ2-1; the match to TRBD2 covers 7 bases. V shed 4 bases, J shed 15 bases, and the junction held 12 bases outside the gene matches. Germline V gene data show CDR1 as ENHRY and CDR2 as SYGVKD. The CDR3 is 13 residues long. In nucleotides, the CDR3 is TGTGCCATCAGTGCCCCGGGACTACCCTGGACGTTCTTC. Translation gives CAISAPGLPWTFF.

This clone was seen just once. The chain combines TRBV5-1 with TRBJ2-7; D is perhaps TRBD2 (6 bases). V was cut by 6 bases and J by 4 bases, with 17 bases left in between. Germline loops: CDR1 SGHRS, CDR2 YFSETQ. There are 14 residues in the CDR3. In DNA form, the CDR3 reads TGCGCCAGCAAAGGAGGTGGCGGGATATACGAGCAGTACTTC. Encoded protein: CASKGGGGIYEQYF.

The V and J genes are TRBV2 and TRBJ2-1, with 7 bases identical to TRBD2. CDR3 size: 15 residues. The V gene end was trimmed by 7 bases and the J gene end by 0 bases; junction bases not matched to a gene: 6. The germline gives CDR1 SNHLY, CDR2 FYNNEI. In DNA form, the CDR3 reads TGTGCCAGCACCTCCGGGACTAACTCCTACAATGAGCAGTTCTTC. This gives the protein CASTSGTNSYNEQFF.

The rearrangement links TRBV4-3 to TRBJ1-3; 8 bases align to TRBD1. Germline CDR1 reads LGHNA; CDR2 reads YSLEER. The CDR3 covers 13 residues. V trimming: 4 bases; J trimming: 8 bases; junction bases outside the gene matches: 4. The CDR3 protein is CASSRGQGYTIYF. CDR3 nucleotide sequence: TGCGCCAGCAGCCGCGGACAGGGATACACCATATATTTT.

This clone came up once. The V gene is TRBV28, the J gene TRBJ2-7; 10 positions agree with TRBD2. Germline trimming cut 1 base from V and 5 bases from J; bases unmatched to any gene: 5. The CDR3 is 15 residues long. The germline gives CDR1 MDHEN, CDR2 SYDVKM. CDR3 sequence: CASSLLASGSHEQYF. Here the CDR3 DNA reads TGTGCCAGCAGTTTATTGGCTAGCGGGAGCCACGAGCAGTACTTC.

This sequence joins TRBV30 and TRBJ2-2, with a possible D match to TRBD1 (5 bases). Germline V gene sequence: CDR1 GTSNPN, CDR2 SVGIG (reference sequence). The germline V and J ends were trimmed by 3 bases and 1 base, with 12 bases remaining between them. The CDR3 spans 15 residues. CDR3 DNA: TGTGCCTGGAGGGCAATGGGGCTGAACACCGGGGAGCTGTTTTTT. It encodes CAWRAMGLNTGELFF.

The CDR3, as DNA: TGTGCCATCAATAGGAGGACAGACCTTAACTATGGCTACACCTTC. Translating gives CAINRRTDLNYGYTF. The chain carries TRBV10-3 and TRBJ1-2, with TRBD1 as a possible D gene (6 bases). The CDR3 runs 15 residues. V was cut by 7 bases and J by 1 base, with 16 bases left in between. Germline CDR1 ENHRY, CDR2 SYGVKD.

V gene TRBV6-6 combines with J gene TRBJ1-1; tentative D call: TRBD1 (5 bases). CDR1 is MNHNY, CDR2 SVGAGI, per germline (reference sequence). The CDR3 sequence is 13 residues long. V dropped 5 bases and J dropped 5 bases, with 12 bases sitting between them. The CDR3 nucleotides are TGTGCCAGCAGTAAACTCGCAGGGACTGAAGCTTTCTTT. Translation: CASSKLAGTEAFF.

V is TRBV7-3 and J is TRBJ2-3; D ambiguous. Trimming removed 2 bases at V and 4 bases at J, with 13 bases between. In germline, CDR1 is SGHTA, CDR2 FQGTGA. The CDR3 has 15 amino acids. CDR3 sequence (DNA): TGTGCCAGCAGCTTATCGGGTCTCGACCCAGATACGCAGTATTTT. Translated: CASSLSGLDPDTQYF.

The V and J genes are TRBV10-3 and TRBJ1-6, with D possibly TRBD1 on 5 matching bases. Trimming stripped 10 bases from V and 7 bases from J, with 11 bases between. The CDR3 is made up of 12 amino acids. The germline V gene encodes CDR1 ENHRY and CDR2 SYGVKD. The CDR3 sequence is CASRAGNSPLHF. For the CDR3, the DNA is TGTGCCAGCAGGGCAGGAAATTCACCCCTCCACTTT.

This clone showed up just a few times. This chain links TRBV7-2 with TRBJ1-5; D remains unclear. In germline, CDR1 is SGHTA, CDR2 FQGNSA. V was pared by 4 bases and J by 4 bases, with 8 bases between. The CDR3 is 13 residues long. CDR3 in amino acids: CASSWWTNQPQHF. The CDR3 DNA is TGTGCCAGCAGCTGGTGGACTAATCAGCCCCAGCATTTT.

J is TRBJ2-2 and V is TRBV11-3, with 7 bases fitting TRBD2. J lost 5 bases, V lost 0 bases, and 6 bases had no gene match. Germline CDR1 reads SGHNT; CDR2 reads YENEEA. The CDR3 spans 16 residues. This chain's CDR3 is CASSLDRGSGTGELFF. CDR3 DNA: TGTGCCAGCAGCTTAGATCGGGGTAGCGGGACCGGGGAGCTGTTTTTT.

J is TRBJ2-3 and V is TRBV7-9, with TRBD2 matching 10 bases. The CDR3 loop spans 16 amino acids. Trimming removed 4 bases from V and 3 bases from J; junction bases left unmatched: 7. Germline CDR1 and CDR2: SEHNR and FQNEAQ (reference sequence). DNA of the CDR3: TGTGCCAGCAGCTCTACTAGCGGGACAAGGACAGATACGCAGTATTTT. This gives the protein CASSSTSGTRTDTQYF.

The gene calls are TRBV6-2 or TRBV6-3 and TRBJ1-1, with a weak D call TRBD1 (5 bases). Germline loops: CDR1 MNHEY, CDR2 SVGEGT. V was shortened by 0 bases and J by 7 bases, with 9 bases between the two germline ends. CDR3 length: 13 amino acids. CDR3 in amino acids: CASSYSGGFEAFF. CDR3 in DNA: TGTGCCAGCAGTTACTCCGGGGGGTTTGAAGCTTTCTTT.

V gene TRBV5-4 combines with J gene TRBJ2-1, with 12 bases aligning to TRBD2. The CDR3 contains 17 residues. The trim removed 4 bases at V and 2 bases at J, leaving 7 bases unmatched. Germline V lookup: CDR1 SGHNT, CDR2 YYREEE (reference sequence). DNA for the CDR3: TGTGCCAGCAGCGAGTTAGGACTAGCGGGAACCTACAATGAGCAGTTCTTC. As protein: CASSELGLAGTYNEQFF.

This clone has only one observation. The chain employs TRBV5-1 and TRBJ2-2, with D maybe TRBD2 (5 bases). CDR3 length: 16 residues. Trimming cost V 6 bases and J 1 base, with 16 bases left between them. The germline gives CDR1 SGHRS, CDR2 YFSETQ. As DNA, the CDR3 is TGCGCCAGCAAAACCCAGTTGGGGAGGAACACCGGGGAGCTGTTTTTT. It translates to CASKTQLGRNTGELFF.

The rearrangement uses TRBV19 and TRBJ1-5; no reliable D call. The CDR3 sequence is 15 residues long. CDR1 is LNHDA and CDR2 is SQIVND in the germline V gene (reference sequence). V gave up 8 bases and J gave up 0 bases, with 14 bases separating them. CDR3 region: CASQPQVLSNQPQHF. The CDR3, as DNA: TGTGCCAGTCAACCTCAGGTACTTAGCAATCAGCCCCAGCATTTT.

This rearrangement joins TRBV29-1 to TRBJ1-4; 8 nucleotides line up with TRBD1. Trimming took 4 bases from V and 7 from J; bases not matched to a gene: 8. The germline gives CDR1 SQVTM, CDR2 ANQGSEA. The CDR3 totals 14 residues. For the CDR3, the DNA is TGCAGCGTTGGGGCAGGGGGCGATGGTGAAAAACTGTTTTTT. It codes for CSVGAGGDGEKLFF.

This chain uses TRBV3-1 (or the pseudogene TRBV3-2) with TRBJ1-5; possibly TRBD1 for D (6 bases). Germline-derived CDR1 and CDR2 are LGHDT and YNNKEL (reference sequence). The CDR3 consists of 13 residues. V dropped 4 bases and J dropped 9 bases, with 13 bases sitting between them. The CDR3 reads CASSPPGGAPQHF. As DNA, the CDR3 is TGTGCCAGCAGCCCCCCGGGGGGGGCGCCCCAGCATTTT.

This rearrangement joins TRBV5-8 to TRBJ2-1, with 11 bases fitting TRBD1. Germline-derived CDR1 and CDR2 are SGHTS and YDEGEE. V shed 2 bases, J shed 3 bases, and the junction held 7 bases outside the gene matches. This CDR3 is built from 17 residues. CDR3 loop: CASSLDLGQGGYNEQFF. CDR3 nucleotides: TGTGCCAGCAGCTTAGACCTGGGACAGGGGGGCTACAATGAGCAGTTCTTC.

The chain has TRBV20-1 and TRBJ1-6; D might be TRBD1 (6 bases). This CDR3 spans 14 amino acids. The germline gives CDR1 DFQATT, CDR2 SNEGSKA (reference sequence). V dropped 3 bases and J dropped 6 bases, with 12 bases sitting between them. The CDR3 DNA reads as TGCAGTGCTAGTACCGGACAGATTAATTCACCCCTCCACTTT. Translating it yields CSASTGQINSPLHF.

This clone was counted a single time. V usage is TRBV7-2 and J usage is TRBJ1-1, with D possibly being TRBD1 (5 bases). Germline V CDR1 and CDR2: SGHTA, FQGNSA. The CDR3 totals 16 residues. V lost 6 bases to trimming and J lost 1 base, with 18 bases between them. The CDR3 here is CASRSSVGGWNTEAFF. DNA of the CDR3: TGTGCCAGCAGATCCTCGGTCGGGGGGTGGAACACTGAAGCTTTCTTT.